This T cell receptor beta chain comes out of a study of a mutant IDH1 vaccine in newly diagnosed glioma. Overall study: Either 4-6 weeks after radiotherapy alone or alongside temozolomide, vaccination was begun.

The time point denotes: week 47, end of study. Vaccination used 300 ug of mutant IDH1 20-mer peptide per dose, with topical imiquimod. A note on this clone: Antigen unknown.

Method: immunoSEQ multiplex PCR; TCRdb's copy keeps in-frame clones and lacks some. This sample yields 10,000 to 15,000 clones, of which roughly four fifths are seen a single time; roughly 3.9% belongs to the top ten. This receptor was obtained from a woman in her thirties or forties with glioma. This specimen consisted of PBMCs, obtained from a glioma patient whose treatment included an IDH1 peptide vaccine.

CDR3 sequence: CASSAGREGSSYNEQFF. CDR3 DNA: TGTGCCAGCAGTGCAGGGCGGGAGGGAAGCTCCTACAATGAGCAGTTCTTC. V is TRBV6-4 and J is TRBJ2-1; 9 bases match TRBD2. V lost 4 bases to trimming and J lost 0 bases; unmatched junction nucleotides: 7. CDR3 length: 17 amino acids. Germline V gene data show CDR1 as MRHNA and CDR2 as SNTAGT.